One sample yielded the 14 T cell receptor beta chains listed below, sequenced in a study of blood T cell repertoires in COVID-19. The repertoire was sequenced with immunoSEQ multiplex PCR; TCRdb's copy has only in-frame clones and lacks some. The sample consists of 150,000 to 200,000 clones, 80% of them appearing once. Input material: PBMCs or T cells enriched from blood (not recorded which). These TCRs come from a man aged 60 to 75 who had been exposed to COVID-19.

This clone was detected only a few times. This rearrangement joins TRBV4-2 to TRBJ2-3; D gene uncertain. Trimming took off 0 bases at V and 3 bases at J, with 13 bases between the two ends. CDR3 size: 16 residues. Germline V lookup: CDR1 LGHNA, CDR2 YNFKEQ. As DNA, the CDR3 is TGTGCCAGCAGCCAAGAAACCCCCCCGAGGACAGATACGCAGTATTTT. It translates to CASSQETPPRTDTQYF.

This chain connects TRBV7-2 to TRBJ1-1; possible D gene TRBD1, 5 bases. The CDR3 runs to 15 residues. CDR1 SGHTA and CDR2 FQGNSA come from the germline V gene. V lost 5 bases, J lost 0 bases, and 13 bases lay in between. The CDR3 loop is CASSPKGRMNTEAFF. CDR3 nucleotides: TGTGCCAGCAGCCCAAAGGGGCGGATGAACACTGAAGCTTTCTTT.

J is TRBJ1-4 and V is TRBV28, with D possibly TRBD1 on 6 matching bases. The CDR3 has 16 amino acids. V lost 5 bases to trimming and J lost 8 bases, with 21 bases between them. Germline loops: CDR1 MDHEN, CDR2 SYDVKM. The CDR3 region has the DNA TGTGCCAGCAGTCCTACCCCGCAGCTGACAGGAGAAAAACTGTTTTTT. Translated: CASSPTPQLTGEKLFF.

V is TRBV2 and J is TRBJ2-1; 9 bases align to TRBD2. Germline V CDR1 and CDR2: SNHLY, FYNNEI. CDR3 size: 17 residues. V shed 4 bases and J 0 bases; nucleotides not matched to a gene: 7. The CDR3 nucleotides are TGTGCCAGCAGTGCGGGTAGCGGGAGTCGCTCCTACAATGAGCAGTTCTTC. It yields the protein CASSAGSGSRSYNEQFF.

About this clone itself: Other nucleotide sequences from this sample produce the same CDR3. The CDR3 DNA reads TGTGCCAGCAGTTACGGGGCAGGGGGGTACGAGCAGTACTTC. As protein: CASSYGAGGYEQYF. The chain is built from TRBV6-5 and TRBJ2-7; the D gene is possibly TRBD1 (7 bases). This CDR3 has 14 amino acids. The V gene's germline CDR1 is MNHEY and CDR2 SVGAGI. V lost 2 bases to trimming and J lost 4 bases, with 12 bases between them.

This clone was found a few times. J is TRBJ2-7 and V is TRBV6-1, with D possibly matching TRBD2 (5 bases). Trimming cost V 1 base and J 3 bases, with 10 bases left between them. CDR1 and CDR2 from the germline V gene are MNHNS and SASEGT. The length of the CDR3 is 14 residues. CDR3 residues: CASSEDSGFYEQYF. The CDR3 DNA sequence: TGTGCCAGCAGTGAAGATTCGGGGTTCTACGAGCAGTACTTC.

This clone appeared a single time. This rearrangement joins TRBV24-1 to TRBJ2-1, with D possibly matching TRBD1 (6 bases). Trimming removed 5 bases from V and 4 bases from J, with 11 bases in between. In germline, CDR1 is KGHDR, CDR2 SFDVKD. The CDR3 runs to 14 residues. In nucleotides, the CDR3 is TGTGCCACCAGTGCTGGGGGCGGATACAATGAGCAGTTCTTC. Amino acid sequence: CATSAGGGYNEQFF.

The chain employs TRBV6-5 and TRBJ1-5; 8 bases map to TRBD1. The CDR3 has 14 residues. The J segment lost 6 bases and the V segment lost 6 bases, leaving 7 bases of the junction unmatched. Germline assignment: CDR1 MNHEY and CDR2 SVGAGI. The CDR3 DNA reads as TGTGCCAGCAGGTTACAGGGGGGAGGTCAGCCCCAGCATTTT. Its protein product is CASRLQGGGQPQHF.

This chain joins TRBV27 and TRBJ2-1; 8 bases match TRBD2. V lost 3 bases, J lost 0 bases, and 10 bases stayed unmatched. CDR3 length equals 18 residues. Per germline, CDR1 MNHEY and CDR2 SMNVEV (reference sequence). The CDR3 region is CASSFSSGRAYSYNEQFF. CDR3 in DNA: TGTGCCAGCAGTTTCTCGAGCGGGAGAGCCTACTCCTACAATGAGCAGTTCTTC.

This chain links TRBV11-3 with TRBJ2-1; 16 bases line up with TRBD2. V lost 7 bases and J lost 3; bases outside the gene matches: 9. Germline values: CDR1 SGHNT, CDR2 YENEEA. This CDR3 contains 18 residues. DNA of the CDR3: TGTGCCAGCACCCCCTCGGGACTAGCGGGAGGGTTCTACAATGAGCAGTTCTTC. Protein sequence: CASTPSGLAGGFYNEQFF.

The chain couples TRBV15 to TRBJ2-1, with 9 bases aligning to TRBD2. The CDR3 runs to 15 residues. Germline CDR1 is LNHNV and CDR2 is YYDKDF (reference sequence). The trim removed 0 bases at V and 4 bases at J, leaving 1 base unmatched. In DNA form, the CDR3 reads TGTGCCACCAGCAGAGATCTAGCGGGGTACAATGAGCAGTTCTTC. Amino acids: CATSRDLAGYNEQFF.

This chain joins TRBV5-5 and TRBJ2-1; 12 nucleotides match TRBD2. Germline V lookup: CDR1 SGHKS, CDR2 YYEKEE (reference sequence). The CDR3 has 17 residues. J gave up 4 bases and V 2 bases, and 7 bases lay outside the gene matches. The DNA of the CDR3 is TGTGCCAGCAGCTTCTCAGGACTAGCGGGATTTTACAATGAGCAGTTCTTC. Translating gives CASSFSGLAGFYNEQFF.

The rearrangement links TRBV30 to TRBJ1-1; D gene unclear. The germline gives CDR1 GTSNPN, CDR2 SVGIG (reference sequence). The CDR3 has 13 residues. V was shortened by 2 bases and J by 0 bases, with 7 bases between the two germline ends. For the CDR3, the DNA is TGTGCCTGGAGTCAGAACGTGAACACTGAAGCTTTCTTT. This gives the protein CAWSQNVNTEAFF.

This rearrangement joins TRBV10-3 to TRBJ2-6, with 7 bases aligning to TRBD1. Trimming at V came to 3 bases and at J to 2 bases, leaving 10 bases not matched to a gene. The CDR3 is 18 amino acids. Germline CDR1 reads ENHRY; CDR2 reads SYGVKD. The CDR3 loop reads CAISELDRRRAGANVLTF. The CDR3 nucleotides read TGTGCCATCAGTGAACTGGACAGGCGGCGGGCTGGGGCCAACGTCCTGACTTTC.